Many counts were recorded for the clone carrying this T cell receptor (beta chain). Time point denoted: newly diagnosed GD, antithyroid drugs for less than 3 months. From PBMCs, RNA was extracted and then used to make the TCR library. Building of the TCR beta libraries involved iRepertoire HTBI primers and Arm-PCR of CDR3 regions. TCRdb reprocessed the multiplex PCR reads via MiXCR and lists one record per CDR3 protein. Of hundreds of thousands of distinct CDR3 sequences detected, about 15% appear once; the ten largest clones hold around 18%. This sample was included in a study of regulatory T cells in long-lasting Graves disease. This CDR3 has 14 amino acids. Germline CDR1 and CDR2: SGHRS and YFSETQ. Trimming removed 0 bases at V and 1 base at J, with 8 bases between. The data also belong to a second study, concerning T cells in Graves' hyperthyroidism and ophthalmopathy. That work states: Over 18 months, lack of ophthalmopathy progression marked Graves' hyperthyroidism as stable. Clinical symptoms, serum thyroxine, TRAb, thyroid ultrasound and orbital computed tomography informed diagnoses.

The chain employs TRBV5-1 and TRBJ2-7; D ambiguous. The sample was peripheral blood mononuclear cells (PBMCs), taken at new diagnosis, from a patient treated with antithyroid drugs. The clonotype originates from a woman aged 25 to 39 with Graves disease. The CDR3 DNA sequence: TGCGCCAGCAGCTTGGACTGGACGTCCTACGAGCAGTACTTC. Protein sequence: CASSLDWTSYEQYF.